These T cell receptor beta chains were read from a single sample in a study of blood T cell repertoires in COVID-19. Using immunoSEQ multiplex PCR, the repertoire was profiled, and TCRdb retains in-frame clones only, with some absent. The sample has some 120,000 clones, about three quarters seen once. Specimen: peripheral blood. Receptors originate from a woman in her 70s with acute or convalescent COVID-19. The CDR3 runs from the conserved cysteine through the conserved F or W. D genes are given only for firm matches.

v_call	d_call	j_call	cdr3_aa
TRBV5-6	TRBD1	TRBJ1-4	CASSLGQGLTTNEKLFF
TRBV21-1	NA	TRBJ1-2	CASSKDAGPFYGYTF
TRBV27	TRBD2	TRBJ2-3	CASSLLAGGPSSTDTQYF
TRBV10-3	NA	TRBJ1-4	CAISEWGTGSEKLFF
TRBV6-2/TRBV6-3	NA	TRBJ2-2	CASSPRGGLLYSGELFF
TRBV9	TRBD1	TRBJ1-2	CASSVVPTGSYGYTF
TRBV4-3	TRBD1	TRBJ1-2	CASSQEDRGEYGYTF
TRBV6-6	NA	TRBJ2-1	CASSYSTVYNEQFF
TRBV7-9	TRBD1	TRBJ1-3	CASSMTGGGGNTIYF
TRBV2	NA	TRBJ2-5	CASSEALGGTGETQYF
TRBV28	NA	TRBJ1-1	CASSLGTNTEAFF
TRBV5-5	TRBD1	TRBJ1-5	CASSSGTVNQPQHF
TRBV4-1	TRBD1	TRBJ2-7	CASSPGQGSYEQYF
TRBV6-4	NA	TRBJ1-2	CASRNDGVSSYTF
TRBV19	TRBD1	TRBJ1-1	CASSINRGNTEAFF
TRBV2	TRBD1	TRBJ2-2	CASRGQGPSGELFF
TRBV19	TRBD1	TRBJ2-3	CASKGAGTHTDTQYF
TRBV10-3	TRBD2	TRBJ2-1	CAISETVAGGLNEQFF
TRBV18	NA	TRBJ1-4	CASSSTRNEKLFF
TRBV12-5	TRBD1	TRBJ2-2	CASGPSGQRYTGELFF
TRBV12-3/TRBV12-4	TRBD1	TRBJ1-2	CASVTGGSYGYTF
TRBV5-1	TRBD1	TRBJ2-7	CASSPRAGGPYEQYF
TRBV27	TRBD2	TRBJ2-7	CASSLRLAASSYEQYF
TRBV6-5	NA	TRBJ2-5	CASRRGTSRETQYF